These T cell receptor beta chains were read from a single sample in a study of T cell responses to AZD1222 COVID-19 vaccine. The data were produced by immunoSEQ multiplex PCR, yet TCRdb's version contains in-frame clones alone and is incomplete. The repertoire holds 150,000 to 200,000 clones, with about 91% as singletons. The sequencing here drew on peripheral blood, taken 28 days after the second AZD1222 dose. These receptors were obtained from an adult who received the AZD1222 COVID-19 vaccine. Each CDR3 is given with its conserved first and last residue. The D gene is left open where the match is weak. The size field is filled for only some rows; it gives once, few, many or a size class.

d_call: TRBD2; clone_size: -; j_call: TRBJ2-5; v_call: TRBV5-6; cdr3_nt: TGTGCCAGCAGCTTGATAGCGGGAGATTCAGAGACCCAGTACTTC; cdr3_aa: CASSLIAGDSETQYF
d_call: -; clone_size: -; j_call: TRBJ1-3; v_call: TRBV6-1; cdr3_nt: TGTGCCAGCAGTGAACATGGGAGGACTGGAAACACCATATATTTT; cdr3_aa: CASSEHGRTGNTIYF
d_call: TRBD1; clone_size: -; j_call: TRBJ1-2; v_call: TRBV9; cdr3_nt: TGTGCCAGCAGCGCCTCGGACAGGTTATCCTATGGCTACACCTTC; cdr3_aa: CASSASDRLSYGYTF
d_call: -; clone_size: -; j_call: TRBJ2-2; v_call: TRBV1; cdr3_nt: TGCACCAGCAGCCAAGTGGGACAGGGGCCCACCGGGGAGCTGTTTTTT; cdr3_aa: CTSSQVGQGPTGELFF
d_call: TRBD1; clone_size: -; j_call: TRBJ2-5; v_call: TRBV19; cdr3_nt: TGTGCCAGTAGTACCACAGGGGACCTGGAGACCCAGTACTTC; cdr3_aa: CASSTTGDLETQYF
d_call: -; clone_size: -; j_call: TRBJ2-6; v_call: TRBV6-1; cdr3_nt: TGTGCCAGCAGTGAAGGGGCCGTCAACGTCCTGACTTTC; cdr3_aa: CASSEGAVNVLTF
d_call: -; clone_size: -; j_call: TRBJ2-3; v_call: TRBV7-2; cdr3_nt: TGTGCCAGCAGCTTAGAGGGCAGGGGAGGGGCAGATACGCAGTATTTT; cdr3_aa: CASSLEGRGGADTQYF
d_call: TRBD1; clone_size: once; j_call: TRBJ2-2; v_call: TRBV6-5; cdr3_nt: TGTGCCAGCAGTTTCGGGACAGCGAACACCGGGGAGCTGTTTTTT; cdr3_aa: CASSFGTANTGELFF
d_call: TRBD1; clone_size: once; j_call: TRBJ1-4; v_call: TRBV19; cdr3_nt: TGTGCCAGTAGAAGAACAGGGGGTAATGAAAAACTGTTTTTT; cdr3_aa: CASRRTGGNEKLFF
d_call: -; clone_size: -; j_call: TRBJ2-7; v_call: TRBV7-9; cdr3_nt: TGTGCCAGCAGCTTCACCCCCGACGAGCAGTACTTC; cdr3_aa: CASSFTPDEQYF
d_call: -; clone_size: -; j_call: TRBJ2-3; v_call: TRBV4-1; cdr3_nt: TGCGCCAGCAGCCAAGATCCCGCAGACACTAGCACAGATACGCAGTATTTT; cdr3_aa: CASSQDPADTSTDTQYF
d_call: TRBD1; clone_size: -; j_call: TRBJ1-1; v_call: TRBV5-1; cdr3_nt: TGCGCCAGCAGCTTGGGACAGGGAGGAAGTACTGAAGCTTTCTTT; cdr3_aa: CASSLGQGGSTEAFF
d_call: -; clone_size: -; j_call: TRBJ2-7; v_call: TRBV11-2; cdr3_nt: TGTGCCAGCAGCTTGGGGTGGGGCCCCTACGAGCAGTACTTC; cdr3_aa: CASSLGWGPYEQYF
d_call: -; clone_size: -; j_call: TRBJ2-5; v_call: TRBV19; cdr3_nt: TGTGCCAGTAGTATGTCGGGGAACCAAGAGACCCAGTACTTC; cdr3_aa: CASSMSGNQETQYF
d_call: -; clone_size: -; j_call: TRBJ2-7; v_call: TRBV6-1; cdr3_nt: TGTGCCAGCAGTGATGGCTTTAGCGGAGGGAGTTCCTACGAGCAGTACTTC; cdr3_aa: CASSDGFSGGSSYEQYF
d_call: -; clone_size: once; j_call: TRBJ2-2; v_call: TRBV11-1; cdr3_nt: TGTGCCAGCAGCCGAGTCATTGCCGGGGAGCTGTTTTTT; cdr3_aa: CASSRVIAGELFF